This TCR beta chain was captured by sequencing in a study of CD8+ T cells in alopecia areata. V was cut by 5 bases and J by 2 bases, with 11 bases left in between. Per the germline V gene, CDR1 is MNHNS and CDR2 is SASEGT. CDR3 length equals 14 residues. Treatment here: oral pan-JAK inhibitor, 5-10 mg twice daily. The authors extracted RNA and reverse transcribed it into cDNA as the sequencing template. TCRdb keeps only in-frame clones here, not all; method: immunoSEQ multiplex PCR. This repertoire shows 200,000 to 250,000 clones, 35% to 45% found once; its top ten account for more than 0.4%. This specimen was CD4+ T cells sorted from blood, taken around week 31, from a patient treated with tofacitinib. V usage is TRBV6-1 and J usage is TRBJ2-3; D might be TRBD2 (6 bases). The TCR was taken from a human donor with alopecia areata. The CDR3 loop reads CASSTSRVTDTQYF. The CDR3 nucleotides are TGTGCCAGCAGTACTAGCCGAGTCACAGATACGCAGTATTTT.